This section outlines one T cell receptor beta chain sequence together with its context. Clones were sequenced by immunoSEQ multiplex PCR, and TCRdb holds only the in-frame ones, with some missing. The table shows hundreds of thousands of clones, with 90% occurring only once. The entry originates in a study of blood T cell repertoires in COVID-19. Study in general: Sites in the United States, Italy and Spain provided acute and convalescent COVID-19 samples.

A Seattle source enrolled patients during active infection and followed them longitudinally. CDR1 and CDR2 (germline): MNHEY, SMNVEV (reference sequence). With V trimmed by 2 bases and J by 6 bases, 3 bases remained unmatched. The length of the CDR3 is 15 residues. The clonotype comes from a woman aged 40 to 50 with COVID-19, enrolled during active disease. The chain is built from TRBV27 and TRBJ2-2; TRBD2 matches at 10 bases. Material for sequencing was peripheral blood. The chain's CDR3 is CASSLIAGGPGELFF. The CDR3 bases are TGTGCCAGCAGTTTAATAGCGGGAGGCCCCGGGGAGCTGTTTTTT.